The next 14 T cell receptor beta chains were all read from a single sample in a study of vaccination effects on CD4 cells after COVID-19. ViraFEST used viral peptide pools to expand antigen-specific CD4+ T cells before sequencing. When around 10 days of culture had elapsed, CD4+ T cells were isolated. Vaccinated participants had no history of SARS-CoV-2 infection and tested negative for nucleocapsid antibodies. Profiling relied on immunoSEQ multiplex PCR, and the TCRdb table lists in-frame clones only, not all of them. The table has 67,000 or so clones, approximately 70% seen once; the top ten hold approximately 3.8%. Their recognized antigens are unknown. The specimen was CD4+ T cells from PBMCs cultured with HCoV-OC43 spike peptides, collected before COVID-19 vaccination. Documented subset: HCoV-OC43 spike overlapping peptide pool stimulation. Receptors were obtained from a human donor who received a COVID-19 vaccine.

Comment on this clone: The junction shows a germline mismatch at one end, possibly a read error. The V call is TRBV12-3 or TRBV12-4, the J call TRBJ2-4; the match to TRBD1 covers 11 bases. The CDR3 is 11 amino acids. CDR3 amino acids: CASSYGTGGDF. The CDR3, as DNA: TGTGCCAGCAGTTACGGGACAGGGGGGGACTTC.

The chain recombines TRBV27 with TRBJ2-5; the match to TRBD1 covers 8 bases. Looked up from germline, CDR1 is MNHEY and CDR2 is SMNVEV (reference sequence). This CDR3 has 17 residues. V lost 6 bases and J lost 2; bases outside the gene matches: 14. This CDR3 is CASSISAGTGTQETQYF. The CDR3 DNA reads TGTGCCAGCAGCATCAGCGCCGGGACAGGTACTCAAGAGACCCAGTACTTC.

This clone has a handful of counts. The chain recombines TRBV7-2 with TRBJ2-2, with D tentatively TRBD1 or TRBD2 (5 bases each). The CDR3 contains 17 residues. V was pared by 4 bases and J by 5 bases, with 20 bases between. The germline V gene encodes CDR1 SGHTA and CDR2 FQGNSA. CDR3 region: CASSWGGPSISTGELFF. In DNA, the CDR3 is TGTGCCAGCAGCTGGGGCGGGCCTAGTATATCGACCGGGGAGCTGTTTTTT.

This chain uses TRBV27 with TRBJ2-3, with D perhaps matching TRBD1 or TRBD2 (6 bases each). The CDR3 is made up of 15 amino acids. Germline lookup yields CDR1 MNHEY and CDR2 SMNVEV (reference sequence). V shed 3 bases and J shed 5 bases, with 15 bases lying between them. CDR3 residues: CASSFLGGRGDTQYF. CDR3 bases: TGTGCCAGCAGTTTTTTGGGGGGCCGTGGAGATACGCAGTATTTT.

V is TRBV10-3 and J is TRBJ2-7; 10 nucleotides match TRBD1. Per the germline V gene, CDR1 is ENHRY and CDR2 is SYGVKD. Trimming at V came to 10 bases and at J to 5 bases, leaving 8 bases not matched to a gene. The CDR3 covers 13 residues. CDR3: CASGTGVEDEQYV. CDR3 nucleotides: TGTGCCAGCGGGACAGGGGTTGAAGACGAGCAGTACGTC.

The CDR3 loop is CASSPLGDRAYNEQFF. DNA of the CDR3: TGCGCCAGCAGCCCCCTGGGGGACAGGGCCTACAATGAGCAGTTCTTC. The genes are TRBV4-3 and TRBJ2-1; 9 bases match TRBD1. The V gene end was trimmed by 4 bases and the J gene end by 2 bases; junction bases not matched to a gene: 6. The CDR3 contains 16 residues. Germline V gives CDR1 LGHNA, CDR2 YSLEER.

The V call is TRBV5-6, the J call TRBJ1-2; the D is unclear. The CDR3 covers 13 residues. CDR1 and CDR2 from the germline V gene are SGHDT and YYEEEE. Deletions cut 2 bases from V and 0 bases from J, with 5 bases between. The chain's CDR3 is CASSFSANYGYTF. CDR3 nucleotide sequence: TGTGCCAGCAGCTTTTCGGCTAACTATGGCTACACCTTC.

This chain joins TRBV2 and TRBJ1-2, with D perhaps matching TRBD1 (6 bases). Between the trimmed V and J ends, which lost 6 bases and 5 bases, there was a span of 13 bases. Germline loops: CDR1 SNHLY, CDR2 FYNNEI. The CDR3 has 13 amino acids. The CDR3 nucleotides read TGTGCCAGCAGACGCGGGGGGGCTTATGGCTACACCTTC. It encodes CASRRGGAYGYTF.

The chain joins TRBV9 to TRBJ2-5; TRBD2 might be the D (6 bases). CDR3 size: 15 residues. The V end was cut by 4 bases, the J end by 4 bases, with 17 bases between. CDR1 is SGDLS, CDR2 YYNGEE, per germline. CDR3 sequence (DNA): TGTGCCAGCAGCTCCGGAGCCCCCGGGGGAGAGACCCAGTACTTC. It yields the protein CASSSGAPGGETQYF.

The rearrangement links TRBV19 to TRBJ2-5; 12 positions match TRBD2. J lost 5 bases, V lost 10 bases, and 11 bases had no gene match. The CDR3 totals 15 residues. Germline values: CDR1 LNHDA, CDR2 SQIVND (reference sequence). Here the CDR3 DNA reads TGTGCCACCCTAAGGACTAGCGGGGAAAAGGAGACCCAGTACTTC. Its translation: CATLRTSGEKETQYF.

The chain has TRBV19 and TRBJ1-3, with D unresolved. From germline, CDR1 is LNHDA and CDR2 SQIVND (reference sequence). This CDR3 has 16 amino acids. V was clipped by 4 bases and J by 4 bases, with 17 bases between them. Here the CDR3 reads CASSKRTPSLGNTIYF. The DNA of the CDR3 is TGTGCCAGTAGTAAAAGGACTCCTTCCCTAGGAAACACCATATATTTT.

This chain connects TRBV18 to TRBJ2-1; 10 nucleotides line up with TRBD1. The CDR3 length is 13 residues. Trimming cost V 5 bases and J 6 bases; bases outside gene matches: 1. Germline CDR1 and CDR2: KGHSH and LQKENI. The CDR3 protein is CASSWDRGNEQFF. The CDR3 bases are TGTGCCAGCTCATGGGACAGGGGCAATGAGCAGTTCTTC.

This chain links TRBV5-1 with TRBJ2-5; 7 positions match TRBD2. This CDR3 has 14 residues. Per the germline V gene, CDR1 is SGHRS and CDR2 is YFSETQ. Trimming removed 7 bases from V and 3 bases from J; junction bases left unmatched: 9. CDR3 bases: TGCGCCAGCCGTCGGCTAGCGGACAAAGAGACCCAGTACTTC. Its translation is CASRRLADKETQYF.

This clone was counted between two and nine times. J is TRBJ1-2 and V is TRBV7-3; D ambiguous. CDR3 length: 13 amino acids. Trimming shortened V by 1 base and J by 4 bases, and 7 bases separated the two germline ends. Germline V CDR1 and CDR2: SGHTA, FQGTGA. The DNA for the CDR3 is TGTGCCAGCAGCTTAAGTGCGGGCTATGGCTACACCTTC. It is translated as CASSLSAGYGYTF. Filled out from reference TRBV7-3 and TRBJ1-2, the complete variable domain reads GAGVSQTPSNKVTEKGKYVELRCDPISGHTALYWYRQSLGQGPEFLIYFQGTGAADDSGLPNDRFFAVRPEGSVSTLKIQRTERGDSAVYLCASSLSAGYGYTFGSGTRLTVV.